What follows are 7 T cell receptor beta chains derived from one specimen sequenced in a study of cytomegalovirus exposure and HLA in healthy donors. The data were produced by immunoSEQ multiplex PCR, yet TCRdb's version contains in-frame clones alone and is incomplete. The sample has fewer than 400,000 clones; over 75% are singletons. Material for sequencing was PBMCs. Every receptor here comes from a man aged 30 to 39 in good health and CMV-seronegative.

This chain uses TRBV27 with TRBJ1-1; D possibly corresponds to TRBD1 (5 bases). Germline CDR1 is MNHEY and CDR2 is SMNVEV (reference sequence). Trimming removed 1 base at V and 6 bases at J, with 9 bases between. This CDR3 region has 13 residues. The DNA for the CDR3 is TGTGCCAGCAGTTTATTTTTGACAGCTGAAGCTTTCTTT. Translation gives CASSLFLTAEAFF.

This clone was counted once. The chain uses TRBV7-8 and TRBJ1-2; 8 bases map to TRBD1. CDR1 and CDR2 (germline): SGHVS, FQNEAQ. The CDR3 has 15 amino acids. The junction had 7 bases not matched to a gene; V was cut back by 5 bases and J by 2 bases. CDR3 bases: TGTGCCAGCAGCCCAAGACAGGGGATAAACTATGGCTACACCTTC. Protein product: CASSPRQGINYGYTF.

CDR3 amino acids: CASSDRDSRNEQFF. The CDR3 DNA reads TGTGCCAGCTCAGACCGGGACAGCAGGAATGAGCAGTTCTTC. The chain uses TRBV18 and TRBJ2-1, with TRBD1 matching over 7 bases. This CDR3 has 14 residues. The V segment lost 5 bases and the J segment 7 bases; nucleotides outside the gene matches: 8. The germline V gene encodes CDR1 KGHSH and CDR2 LQKENI.

CDR3 in amino acids: CASSSFIAGGPGTKNIQYF. The CDR3, as DNA: TGTGCCAGCAGCTCGTTCATAGCGGGGGGGCCGGGGACCAAAAACATTCAGTACTTC. The rearrangement links TRBV7-8 to TRBJ2-4; TRBD2 matches 11 bases. The CDR3 has 19 residues. Germline loops: CDR1 SGHVS, CDR2 FQNEAQ. J was trimmed by 2 bases and V by 4 bases; bases with no gene match: 13.

The rearrangement links TRBV5-8 to TRBJ2-2; D possibly corresponds to TRBD2 (6 bases). V was trimmed by 2 bases and J by 4 bases, leaving 12 bases between them. The CDR3 loop spans 15 amino acids. The germline CDR1 and CDR2 sequences are SGHTS and YDEGEE. The CDR3 bases are TGTGCCAGCAGCTTTGTGGCGGGGAGCACCGGGGAGCTGTTTTTT. Its protein is CASSFVAGSTGELFF. Looking up the rest from reference TRBV5-8 and TRBJ2-2 gives the full variable domain: EAGVTQSPTHLIKTRGQQATLRCSPISGHTSVYWYQQALGLGLQFLLWYDEGEERNRGNFPPRFSGRQFPNYSSELNVNALELEDSALYLCASSFVAGSTGELFFGEGSRLTVL.

The rearrangement links TRBV7-2 to TRBJ2-3, with TRBD2 as a possible D gene (7 bases). Germline CDR1 SGHTA, CDR2 FQGNSA. The V end was cut by 0 bases, the J end by 7 bases, with 11 bases between. This CDR3 is 14 amino acids long. The CDR3: CASSLAGGPNTQYF. The CDR3 nucleotides are TGTGCCAGCAGCTTAGCGGGGGGGCCAAATACGCAGTATTTT.

In DNA, the CDR3 is TGCGCCAGCAGCCAAGTGATCGGGACAGGGGTTCGCAATCAGCCCCAGCATTTT. Translation: CASSQVIGTGVRNQPQHF. J is TRBJ1-5 and V is TRBV4-3, with 10 bases matching TRBD1. V dropped 1 base and J dropped 2; count of bases not matched to a gene: 8. CDR1 is LGHNA and CDR2 is YSLEER in the germline V gene. The CDR3 covers 18 residues.